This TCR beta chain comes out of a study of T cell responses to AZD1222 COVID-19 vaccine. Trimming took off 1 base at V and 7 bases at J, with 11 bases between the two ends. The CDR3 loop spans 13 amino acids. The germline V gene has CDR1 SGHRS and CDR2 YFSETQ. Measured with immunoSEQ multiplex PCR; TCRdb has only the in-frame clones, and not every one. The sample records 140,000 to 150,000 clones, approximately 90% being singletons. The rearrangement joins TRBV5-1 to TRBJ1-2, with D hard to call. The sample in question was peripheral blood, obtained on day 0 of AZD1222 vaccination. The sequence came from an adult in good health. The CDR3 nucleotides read TGCGCCAGCAGCTTGTCCGTTTCAGGTGGCTACACCTTC. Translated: CASSLSVSGGYTF.